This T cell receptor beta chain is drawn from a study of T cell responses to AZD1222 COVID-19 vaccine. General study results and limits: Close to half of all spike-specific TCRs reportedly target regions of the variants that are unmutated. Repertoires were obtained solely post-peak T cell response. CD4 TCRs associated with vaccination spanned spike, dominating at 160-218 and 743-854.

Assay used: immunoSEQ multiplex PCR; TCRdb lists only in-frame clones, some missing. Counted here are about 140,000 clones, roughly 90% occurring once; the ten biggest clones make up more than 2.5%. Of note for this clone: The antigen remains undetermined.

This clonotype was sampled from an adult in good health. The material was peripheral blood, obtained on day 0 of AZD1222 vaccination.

The CDR3 is CASSFGIITEGGGTEAFF. Here the CDR3 DNA reads TGTGCCAGCAGCTTCGGTATCATCACCGAGGGGGGGGGAACTGAAGCTTTCTTT. The chain carries TRBV5-4 and TRBJ1-1, with a weak D call TRBD1 (6 bases). The CDR3 is 18 amino acids. Germline V gene data show CDR1 as SGHNT and CDR2 as YYREEE (reference sequence). V was cut by 2 bases and J by 5 bases, with 25 bases left in between.